These 24 T cell receptor beta chains originate from one sample sequenced in a study of shared clonotypes between healthy human individuals. Sequenced by immunoSEQ multiplex PCR; TCRdb stores in-frame clones only, minus some. The sample consists of approximately 2,300,000 clones, roughly 90% of them appearing once. The source material was naive CD4+ T cells from PBMCs. Indicated subset: CD45RA+ positively selected. The receptors originated from a man aged 18 to 30 in good health. Some clones in this sample may be carry-over from other donors' samples.

This CDR3 is CASSIGQGGSLGNYGYTF. The DNA for the CDR3 is TGTGCCAGTAGTATAGGACAGGGAGGTTCATTGGGGAACTATGGCTACACCTTC. This chain links TRBV19 with TRBJ1-2; TRBD1 matches 7 bases. J was trimmed by 2 bases and V by 1 base; bases with no gene match: 13. Germline V gene data show CDR1 as LNHDA and CDR2 as SQIVND (reference sequence). The CDR3 sequence is 18 residues long.

The chain employs TRBV5-1 and TRBJ2-6, with 11 bases fitting TRBD2. This CDR3 has 17 residues. Germline values: CDR1 SGHRS, CDR2 YFSETQ. V dropped 4 bases and J dropped 0; count of bases not matched to a gene: 3. The CDR3 loop reads CASSQLAGASGANVLTF. DNA for the CDR3: TGCGCCAGCAGCCAACTAGCGGGAGCCTCTGGGGCCAACGTCCTGACTTTC.

This clone was recorded once. The V gene is TRBV11-3, the J gene TRBJ2-1; D gene uncertain. Trimming took off 4 bases at V and 6 bases at J, with 10 bases between the two ends. Germline V gives CDR1 SGHNT, CDR2 YENEEA. This CDR3 contains 13 residues. The CDR3 spells CASSWWVGNEQFF. Written as DNA, the CDR3 is TGTGCCAGCAGCTGGTGGGTAGGCAATGAGCAGTTCTTC.

The genes are TRBV7-3 and TRBJ2-1; no reliable D call. Germline lookup yields CDR1 SGHTA and CDR2 FQGTGA. The CDR3 extends over 14 amino acids. Trimming pared 6 bases from V and 8 bases from J, leaving 17 bases between. Written as DNA, the CDR3 is TGTGCCAGCAGTAGATCCCTCCAATTTGATGAGCAGTTCTTC. Translated: CASSRSLQFDEQFF. Looking up the rest from reference TRBV7-3 and TRBJ2-1 gives the full variable domain: GAGVSQTPSNKVTEKGKYVELRCDPISGHTALYWYRQSLGQGPEFLIYFQGTGAADDSGLPNDRFFAVRPEGSVSTLKIQRTERGDSAVYLCASSRSLQFDEQFFGPGTRLTVL.

This clone was picked up one time. The chain uses TRBV27 and TRBJ2-7; a weak D match, TRBD1 (5 bases). Trimming left V 7 bases short and J 3 bases short, with 10 bases between. Germline CDR1 and CDR2: MNHEY and SMNVEV (reference sequence). The CDR3 is 12 residues long. The CDR3 coding sequence is TGTGCCAGCACATCTCAGGGCTACGAGCAGTACTTC. Translating it yields CASTSQGYEQYF.

The chain joins TRBV5-1 to TRBJ2-3; D may be TRBD2 (5 bases). V was cut by 6 bases and J by 0 bases, with 23 bases left in between. The CDR3 is 18 residues long. Germline CDR1 and CDR2: SGHRS and YFSETQ. CDR3 protein: CASTEGRSASISTDTQYF. The CDR3 region has the DNA TGCGCCAGCACCGAGGGCAGGTCCGCTTCAATTAGCACAGATACGCAGTATTTT.

V is TRBV7-9 and J is TRBJ1-1; possible D gene TRBD1, 5 bases. V lost 2 bases to trimming and J lost 6 bases, with 10 bases between them. Germline-derived CDR1 and CDR2 are SEHNR and FQNEAQ (reference sequence). The CDR3 is made up of 13 amino acids. The CDR3 protein is CASSLQGGAEAFF. The CDR3 DNA reads as TGTGCCAGCAGCTTACAGGGAGGGGCTGAAGCTTTCTTT. The full variable domain, with the rest looked up from reference TRBV7-9 and TRBJ1-1, is DTGVSQNPRHKITKRGQNVTFRCDPISEHNRLYWYRQTLGQGPEFLTYFQNEAQLEKSRLLSDRFSAERPKGSFSTLEIQRTEQGDSAMYLCASSLQGGAEAFFGQGTRLTVV.

This chain connects TRBV2 to TRBJ1-2; the D gene is possibly TRBD1 (5 bases). This CDR3 is built from 13 residues. V lost 3 bases and J lost 4, with 9 bases in between. Germline assignment: CDR1 SNHLY and CDR2 FYNNEI. This CDR3 reads CASSEGDIYGYTF. The CDR3 coding sequence is TGTGCCAGCAGTGAGGGGGATATCTATGGCTACACCTTC.

Worth noting for this clone: Within the sample, other DNA sequences also encode this same CDR3. The gene calls are TRBV5-1 and TRBJ2-5; 10 nucleotides line up with TRBD2. The V segment lost 0 bases and the J segment 3 bases; nucleotides outside the gene matches: 2. Per germline, CDR1 SGHRS and CDR2 YFSETQ. CDR3 size: 15 residues. The CDR3, as DNA: TGCGCCAGCAGCTTGGCCGGGACTAGCGAAGAGACCCAGTACTTC. Residues: CASSLAGTSEETQYF.

V and J are TRBV30 and TRBJ1-4; D uncertain. Trimming removed 1 base at V and 4 bases at J, with 10 bases between. The CDR3 sequence is 14 residues long. CDR1 and CDR2 from the germline V gene are GTSNPN and SVGIG (reference sequence). In DNA, the CDR3 is TGTGCCTGGAGTGGTGGACGGATTAATGAAAAACTGTTTTTT. Translated: CAWSGGRINEKLFF.

The chain carries TRBV5-4 and TRBJ1-1; D may be TRBD1 (5 bases). CDR1 and CDR2 (germline): SGHNT, YYREEE (reference sequence). V lost 4 bases and J lost 3, with 10 bases in between. This CDR3 is 13 amino acids long. The chain's CDR3 is CASSEGRDTEAFF. The CDR3 region has the DNA TGTGCCAGCAGCGAGGGCAGGGACACTGAAGCTTTCTTT.

The rearrangement joins TRBV27 to TRBJ2-7, with TRBD1 matching 10 bases. V shed 9 bases, J shed 2 bases, and the junction held 13 bases outside the gene matches. Germline V gives CDR1 MNHEY, CDR2 SMNVEV (reference sequence). The CDR3 sequence is 16 residues long. The CDR3 DNA reads as TGTGCCAGTAGGGGCCTCGGGACAGGGGCCACCTACGAGCAGTACTTC. This codes for CASRGLGTGATYEQYF.

V and J are TRBV5-1 and TRBJ2-3, with 9 bases lining up with TRBD1. The CDR3 is 17 amino acids. The germline V gene has CDR1 SGHRS and CDR2 YFSETQ. V lost 0 bases, J lost 6 bases, and 11 bases stayed unmatched. CDR3 coding DNA: TGCGCCAGCAGCTTGGTTACAGGGGGCCCTAGCAGGGATACGCAGTATTTT. It is translated as CASSLVTGGPSRDTQYF.

CDR3 residues: CAISEFDRSSYNEQFF. The DNA of the CDR3 is TGTGCCATCAGTGAGTTCGACAGGAGCTCCTACAATGAGCAGTTCTTC. The V and J genes are TRBV10-3 and TRBJ2-1, with D perhaps TRBD1 (6 bases). Trimming cost V 1 base and J 0 bases, with 10 bases left between them. CDR1 ENHRY and CDR2 SYGVKD come from the germline V gene. The length of the CDR3 is 16 residues.

The chain carries TRBV6-5 and TRBJ1-1; maybe TRBD1 (6 bases). V was pared by 5 bases and J by 10 bases, with 11 bases between. Germline V CDR1 and CDR2: MNHEY, SVGAGI. CDR3 length: 11 residues. The CDR3 DNA follows: TGTGCCAGCAGTCCAGGGGAGACAGCTTTCTTT. It yields the protein CASSPGETAFF.

About this clone itself: Within the sample, other DNA sequences also encode this same CDR3. V is TRBV29-1 and J is TRBJ1-2, with 7 bases aligning to TRBD1. Germline CDR1 is SQVTM and CDR2 is ANQGSEA. Trimming at V came to 6 bases and at J to 4 bases, leaving 2 bases not matched to a gene. This CDR3 spans 11 amino acids. The CDR3 loop is CSVGQIYGYTF. The CDR3 nucleotides read TGCAGCGTGGGACAGATCTATGGCTACACCTTC.

This clone was seen just once. The sample carries other DNA sequences with the same CDR3. The gene calls are TRBV4-3 and TRBJ2-7, with a possible D match to TRBD2 (5 bases). V dropped 1 base and J dropped 3 bases, with 7 bases sitting between them. The CDR3 has 13 residues. CDR1 is LGHNA and CDR2 is YSLEER in the germline V gene. In DNA form, the CDR3 reads TGCGCCAGCAGCCAAGGCCGGGACTACGAGCAGTACTTC. Residues: CASSQGRDYEQYF.

The chain has TRBV19 and TRBJ1-5; D is unclear. Trimming shortened V by 3 bases and J by 1 base, and 7 bases separated the two germline ends. Germline V gives CDR1 LNHDA, CDR2 SQIVND (reference sequence). The CDR3 has 14 amino acids. CDR3 sequence reads: CASSMYRSNQPQHF. CDR3 DNA: TGTGCCAGTAGTATGTATAGGAGCAATCAGCCCCAGCATTTT. Combining the CDR3 with reference TRBV19 and TRBJ1-5 gives the whole variable domain DGGITQSPKYLFRKEGQNVTLSCEQNLNHDAMYWYRQDPGQGLRLIYYSQIVNDFQKGDIAEGYSVSREKKESFPLTVTSAQKNPTAFYLCASSMYRSNQPQHFGDGTRLSIL.

The chain carries TRBV6-5 and TRBJ1-1; 8 nucleotides align to TRBD1. Germline trimming cut 3 bases from V and 5 bases from J; bases unmatched to any gene: 5. The CDR3 has 14 residues. Looked up from germline, CDR1 is MNHEY and CDR2 is SVGAGI. The CDR3 coding sequence is TGTGCCAGCAGTTATTCGGACAGGGCGACTGAAGCTTTCTTT. Translation gives CASSYSDRATEAFF.

Regarding this clone: The same CDR3 arises from other DNA sequences in this sample as well. The rearrangement uses TRBV5-1 and TRBJ2-1, with D hard to call. Trimming pared 4 bases from V and 0 bases from J, leaving 8 bases between. The length of the CDR3 is 14 residues. Germline V gives CDR1 SGHRS, CDR2 YFSETQ. The CDR3 is CASSAGSSYNEQFF. As DNA, the CDR3 is TGCGCCAGCAGCGCCGGAAGCTCCTACAATGAGCAGTTCTTC.

This clone was seen just once. V and J are TRBV18 and TRBJ2-7; weak D call: TRBD1 (6 bases). Germline V gene lookup returns CDR1 KGHSH and CDR2 LQKENI. V was pared by 3 bases and J by 6 bases, with 18 bases between. CDR3 length: 15 residues. CDR3 sequence: CASSPQVTGFSEQYF. In DNA form, the CDR3 reads TGTGCCAGCTCACCTCAGGTGACAGGCTTCTCCGAGCAGTACTTC.

This sequence joins TRBV7-7 and TRBJ2-5; 12 positions match TRBD2. Unmatched junction bases numbered 3, after V lost 5 bases and J lost 5 bases. The CDR3 contains 14 residues. Germline loops: CDR1 SSHAT, CDR2 FNYEAQ (reference sequence). The CDR3 region is CASSVLAGGETQYF. The CDR3 DNA is TGTGCCAGCAGCGTACTAGCGGGGGGTGAGACCCAGTACTTC. The entire variable domain, with the rest obtained from reference TRBV7-7 and TRBJ2-5, is as follows: GAGVSQSPRYKVTKRGQDVTLRCDPISSHATLYWYQQALGQGPEFLTYFNYEAQPDKSGLPSDRFSAERPEGSISTLTIQRTEQRDSAMYRCASSVLAGGETQYFGPGTRLLVL.

The chain is built from TRBV19 and TRBJ2-3, with 7 bases identical to TRBD2. The CDR3 consists of 14 residues. Germline loops: CDR1 LNHDA, CDR2 SQIVND (reference sequence). The J segment lost 3 bases and the V segment lost 7 bases, leaving 7 bases of the junction unmatched. CDR3: CASNGGRGTDTQYF. CDR3 bases: TGTGCCAGTAACGGCGGGAGAGGAACAGATACGCAGTATTTT.

The chain employs TRBV30 and TRBJ1-3; a possible D gene is TRBD1 (5 bases). The CDR3 consists of 14 residues. CDR1 is GTSNPN, CDR2 SVGIG, per germline (reference sequence). V was pared by 8 bases and J by 0 bases, with 14 bases between. The CDR3 coding sequence is TGTGCCGGGGACGGGCAGAGCTCTGGAAACACCATATATTTT. It codes for CAGDGQSSGNTIYF. The full variable domain, with the rest looked up from reference TRBV30 and TRBJ1-3, is SQTIHQWPATLVQPVGSPLSLECTVEGTSNPNLYWYRQAAGRGLQLLFYSVGIGQISSEVPQNLSASRPQDRQFILSSKKLLLSDSGFYLCAGDGQSSGNTIYFGEGSWLTVV.